The present T cell receptor beta chain was sequenced within a study of T cell responses to AZD1222 COVID-19 vaccine. V was trimmed by 1 base and J by 4 bases, leaving 11 bases between them. Germline CDR1 and CDR2: LGHDT and YNNKEL (reference sequence). The CDR3 length is 15 residues. Assay used: immunoSEQ multiplex PCR; TCRdb lists only in-frame clones, some missing. The repertoire holds 160,000 or so clones, with around 90% as singletons. This receptor was obtained from an adult in good health. The chain is built from TRBV3-1 (or the pseudogene TRBV3-2) and TRBJ2-1, with a weak D call TRBD2 (6 bases). The input for sequencing was peripheral blood, taken on day 0 of AZD1222 vaccination. The CDR3 nucleotides read TGTGCCAGCAGCCAAGGGGGTCGGGGGTACAATGAGCAGTTCTTC. Translating it yields CASSQGGRGYNEQFF.